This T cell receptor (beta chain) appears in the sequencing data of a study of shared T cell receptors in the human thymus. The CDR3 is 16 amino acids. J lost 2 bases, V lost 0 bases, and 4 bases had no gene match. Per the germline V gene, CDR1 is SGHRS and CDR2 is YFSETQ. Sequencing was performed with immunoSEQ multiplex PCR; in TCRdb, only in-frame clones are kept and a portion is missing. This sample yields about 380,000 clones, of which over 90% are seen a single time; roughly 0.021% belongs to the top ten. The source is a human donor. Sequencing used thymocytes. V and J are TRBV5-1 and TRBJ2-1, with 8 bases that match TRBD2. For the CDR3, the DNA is TGCGCCAGCAGCTTGGTTGAGCGGGAGCCCTACAATGAGCAGTTCTTC. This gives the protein CASSLVEREPYNEQFF.